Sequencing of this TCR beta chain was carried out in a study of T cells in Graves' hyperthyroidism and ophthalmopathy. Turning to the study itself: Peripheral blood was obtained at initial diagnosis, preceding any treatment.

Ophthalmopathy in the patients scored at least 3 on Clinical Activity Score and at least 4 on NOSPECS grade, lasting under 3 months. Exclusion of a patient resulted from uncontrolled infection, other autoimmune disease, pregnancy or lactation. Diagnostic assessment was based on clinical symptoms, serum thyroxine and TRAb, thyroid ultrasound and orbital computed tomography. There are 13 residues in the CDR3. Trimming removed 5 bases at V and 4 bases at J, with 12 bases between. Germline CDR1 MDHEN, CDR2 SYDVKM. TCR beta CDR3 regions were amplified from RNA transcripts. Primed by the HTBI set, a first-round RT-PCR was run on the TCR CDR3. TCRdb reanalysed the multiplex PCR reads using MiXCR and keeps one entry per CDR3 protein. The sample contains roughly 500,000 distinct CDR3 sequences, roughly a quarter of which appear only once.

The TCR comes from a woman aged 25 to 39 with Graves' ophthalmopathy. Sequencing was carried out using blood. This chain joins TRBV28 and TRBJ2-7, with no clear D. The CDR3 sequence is CASSPHRVYEQYF. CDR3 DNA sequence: TGTGCCAGCAGTCCCCACCGGGTTTACGAGCAGTACTTC.